This paragraph covers one T cell receptor beta chain sequence. These data originate in a study of control samples from healthy donors and cancer patients. TCRdb's copy holds only in-frame clones and misses some; the assay was immunoSEQ multiplex PCR. The sample comprises roughly 80,000 clones, roughly 92% of which are singletons, and nearly 6% rests with the top ten. Germline CDR1 is MDHEN and CDR2 is SYDVKM. This CDR3 comprises 16 residues. The trim removed 6 bases at V and 2 bases at J, leaving 9 bases unmatched. The receptor was derived from a woman aged 60-75 years in good health. The chain links TRBV28 to TRBJ1-5, with TRBD1 identical over 8 bases. The sequencing input was blood. The CDR3 bases are TGTGCCAGCAGCCCTGACAGGGGATTGCGCAATCAGCCCCAGCATTTT. This codes for CASSPDRGLRNQPQHF.